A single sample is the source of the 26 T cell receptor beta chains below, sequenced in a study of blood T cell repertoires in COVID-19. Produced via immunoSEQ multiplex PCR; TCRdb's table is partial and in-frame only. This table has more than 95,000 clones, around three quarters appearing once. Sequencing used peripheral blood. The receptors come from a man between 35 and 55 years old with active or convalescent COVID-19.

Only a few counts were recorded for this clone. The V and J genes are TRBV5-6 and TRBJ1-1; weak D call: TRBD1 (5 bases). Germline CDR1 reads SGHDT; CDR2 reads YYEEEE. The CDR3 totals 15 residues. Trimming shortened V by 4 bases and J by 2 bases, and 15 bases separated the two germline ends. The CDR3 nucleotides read TGTGCCAGCAGCCTTGTTGGCAGGGTCAACACTGAAGCTTTCTTT. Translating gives CASSLVGRVNTEAFF.

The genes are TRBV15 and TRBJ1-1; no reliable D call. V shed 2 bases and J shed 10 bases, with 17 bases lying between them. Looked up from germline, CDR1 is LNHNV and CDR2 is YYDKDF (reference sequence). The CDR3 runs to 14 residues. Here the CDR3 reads CATSRPKSTGGAFF. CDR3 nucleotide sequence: TGTGCCACCAGCAGACCAAAGTCCACGGGTGGAGCTTTCTTT.

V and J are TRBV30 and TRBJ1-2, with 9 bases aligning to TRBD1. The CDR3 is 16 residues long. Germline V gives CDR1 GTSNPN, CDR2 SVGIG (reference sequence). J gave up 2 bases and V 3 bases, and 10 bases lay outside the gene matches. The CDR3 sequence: CAWSEDRGVQNYGYTF. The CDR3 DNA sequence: TGTGCCTGGAGCGAGGACAGGGGAGTCCAAAACTATGGCTACACCTTC. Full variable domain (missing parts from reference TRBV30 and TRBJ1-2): SQTIHQWPATLVQPVGSPLSLECTVEGTSNPNLYWYRQAAGRGLQLLFYSVGIGQISSEVPQNLSASRPQDRQFILSSKKLLLSDSGFYLCAWSEDRGVQNYGYTFGSGTRLTVV.

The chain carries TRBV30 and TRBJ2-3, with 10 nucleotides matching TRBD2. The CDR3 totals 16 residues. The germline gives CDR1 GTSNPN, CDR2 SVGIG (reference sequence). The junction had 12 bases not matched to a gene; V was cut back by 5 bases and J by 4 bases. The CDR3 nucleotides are TGTGCCTGGCAATTACCTAAGACTAGCGGGCCAGATACGCAGTATTTT. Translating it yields CAWQLPKTSGPDTQYF.

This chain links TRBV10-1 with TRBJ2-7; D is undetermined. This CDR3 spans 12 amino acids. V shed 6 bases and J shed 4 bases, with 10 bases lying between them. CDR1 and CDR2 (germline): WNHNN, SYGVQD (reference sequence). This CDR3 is CASRAQVYEQYF. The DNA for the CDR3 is TGCGCCAGCAGAGCCCAGGTTTACGAGCAGTACTTC.

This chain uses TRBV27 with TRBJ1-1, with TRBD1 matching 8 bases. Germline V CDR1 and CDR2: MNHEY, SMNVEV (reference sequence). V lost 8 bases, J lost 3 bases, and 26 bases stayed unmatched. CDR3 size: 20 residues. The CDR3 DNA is TGTGCCAGCGGCCTACCGGGACAGGCGGCGGCCGGGCATTACCACACTGAAGCTTTCTTT. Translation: CASGLPGQAAAGHYHTEAFF.

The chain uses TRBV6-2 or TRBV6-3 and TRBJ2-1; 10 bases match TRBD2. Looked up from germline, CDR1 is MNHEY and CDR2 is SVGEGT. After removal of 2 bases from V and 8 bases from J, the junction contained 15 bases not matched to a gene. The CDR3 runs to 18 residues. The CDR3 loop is CASSYTFSGGWVIDEQFF. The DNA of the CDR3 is TGTGCCAGCAGTTACACATTTAGCGGGGGGTGGGTTATTGATGAGCAGTTCTTC.

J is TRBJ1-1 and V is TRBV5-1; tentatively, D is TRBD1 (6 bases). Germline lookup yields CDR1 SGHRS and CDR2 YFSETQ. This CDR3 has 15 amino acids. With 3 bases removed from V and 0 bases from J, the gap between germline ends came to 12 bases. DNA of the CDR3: TGCGCCAGCAGCTCTCGACAGGCTATGAACACTGAAGCTTTCTTT. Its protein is CASSSRQAMNTEAFF.

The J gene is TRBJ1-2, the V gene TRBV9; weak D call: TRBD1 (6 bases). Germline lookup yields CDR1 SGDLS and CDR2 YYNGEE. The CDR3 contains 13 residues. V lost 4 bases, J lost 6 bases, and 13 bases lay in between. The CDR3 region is CASSFTGSHGYTF. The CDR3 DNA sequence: TGTGCCAGCAGCTTTACAGGGAGTCATGGCTACACCTTC.

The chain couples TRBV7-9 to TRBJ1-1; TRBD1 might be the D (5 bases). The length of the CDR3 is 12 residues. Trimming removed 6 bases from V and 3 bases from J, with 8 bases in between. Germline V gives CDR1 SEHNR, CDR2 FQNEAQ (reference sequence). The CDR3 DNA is TGTGCCAGCAGGGGGCGCGACACTGAAGCTTTCTTT. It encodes CASRGRDTEAFF.

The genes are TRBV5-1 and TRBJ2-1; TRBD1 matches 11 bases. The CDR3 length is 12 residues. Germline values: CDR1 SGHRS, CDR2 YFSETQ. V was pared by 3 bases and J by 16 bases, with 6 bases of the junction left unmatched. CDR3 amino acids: CASSSSGTGGFF. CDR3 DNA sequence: TGCGCCAGCAGCTCGTCCGGGACAGGGGGATTCTTC.

The CDR3 spells CASSLVGQGSYEQYF. In DNA form, the CDR3 reads TGTGCCAGCAGCTTGGTGGGACAGGGATCCTACGAGCAGTACTTC. V is TRBV5-4 and J is TRBJ2-7; 9 bases match TRBD1. The CDR3 is made up of 15 amino acids. CDR1 and CDR2 from the germline V gene are SGHNT and YYREEE (reference sequence). After removal of 0 bases from V and 1 base from J, the junction contained 2 bases not matched to a gene. Combining the CDR3 with reference TRBV5-4 and TRBJ2-7 gives the whole variable domain ETGVTQSPTHLIKTRGQQVTLRCSSQSGHNTVSWYQQALGQGPQFIFQYYREEENGRGNFPPRFSGLQFPNYSSELNVNALELDDSALYLCASSLVGQGSYEQYFGPGTRLTVT.

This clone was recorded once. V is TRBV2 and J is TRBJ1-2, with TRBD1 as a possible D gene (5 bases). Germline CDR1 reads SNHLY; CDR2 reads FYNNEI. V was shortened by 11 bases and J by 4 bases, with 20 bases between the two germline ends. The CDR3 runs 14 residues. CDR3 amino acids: CAGTGSLASYGYTF. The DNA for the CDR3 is TGTGCCGGGACCGGGAGCCTGGCCTCCTATGGCTACACCTTC.

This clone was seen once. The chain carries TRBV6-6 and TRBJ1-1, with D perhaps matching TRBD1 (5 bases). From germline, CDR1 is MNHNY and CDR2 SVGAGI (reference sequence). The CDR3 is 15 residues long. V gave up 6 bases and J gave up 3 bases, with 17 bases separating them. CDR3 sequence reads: CASRNPTGLHTEAFF. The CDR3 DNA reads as TGTGCCAGCAGAAACCCAACAGGCCTACACACTGAAGCTTTCTTT.

CDR3 DNA: TGTGCCAGCAGTTTATCGGGACAGCCGAACACTGAAGCTTTCTTT. It codes for CASSLSGQPNTEAFF. The chain carries TRBV28 and TRBJ1-1; 7 positions agree with TRBD1. This CDR3 contains 15 residues. V trimming: 1 base; J trimming: 1 base; junction bases outside the gene matches: 3. Germline values: CDR1 MDHEN, CDR2 SYDVKM.

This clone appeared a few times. The DNA of the CDR3 is TGTGCCAGCAGACCCCAGGTAGGGGTTGAAAAACTGTTTTTT. It encodes CASRPQVGVEKLFF. This chain joins TRBV28 and TRBJ1-4, with TRBD1 as a possible D gene (5 bases). The germline V and J ends were trimmed by 6 bases and 7 bases, with 15 bases remaining between them. The CDR3 has 14 amino acids. The V gene's germline CDR1 is MDHEN and CDR2 SYDVKM.

CDR3 amino acids: CAWSTITGGLSSTEAFF. CDR3 DNA sequence: TGTGCCTGGAGTACCATTACAGGGGGGTTGTCGAGCACTGAAGCTTTCTTT. V usage is TRBV30 and J usage is TRBJ1-1; 8 bases align to TRBD1. V gave up 2 bases and J gave up 4 bases; unmatched junction bases: 15. Germline CDR1 reads GTSNPN; CDR2 reads SVGIG (reference sequence). The CDR3 has 17 amino acids. The full variable domain, its missing parts supplied by reference TRBV30 and TRBJ1-1, is SQTIHQWPATLVQPVGSPLSLECTVEGTSNPNLYWYRQAAGRGLQLLFYSVGIGQISSEVPQNLSASRPQDRQFILSSKKLLLSDSGFYLCAWSTITGGLSSTEAFFGQGTRLTVV.

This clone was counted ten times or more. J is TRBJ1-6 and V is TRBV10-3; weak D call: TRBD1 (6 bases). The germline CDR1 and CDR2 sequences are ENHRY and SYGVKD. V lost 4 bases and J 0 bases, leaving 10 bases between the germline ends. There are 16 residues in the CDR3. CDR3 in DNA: TGTGCCATCAGTGGGCCACAGGGCTCCTATAATTCACCCCTCCACTTT. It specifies CAISGPQGSYNSPLHF.

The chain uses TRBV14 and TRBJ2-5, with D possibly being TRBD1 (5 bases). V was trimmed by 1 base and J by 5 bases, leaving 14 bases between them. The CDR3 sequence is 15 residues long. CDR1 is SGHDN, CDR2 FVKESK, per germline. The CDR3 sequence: CASSQGGYSGETQYF. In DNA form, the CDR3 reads TGTGCCAGCAGCCAAGGGGGCTACTCTGGGGAGACCCAGTACTTC.

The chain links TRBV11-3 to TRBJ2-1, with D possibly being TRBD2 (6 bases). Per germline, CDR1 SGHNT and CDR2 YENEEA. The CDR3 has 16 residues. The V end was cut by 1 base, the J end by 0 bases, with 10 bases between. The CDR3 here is CASSLVYGSSYNEQFF. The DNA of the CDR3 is TGTGCCAGCAGCTTAGTATACGGGAGCTCCTACAATGAGCAGTTCTTC.

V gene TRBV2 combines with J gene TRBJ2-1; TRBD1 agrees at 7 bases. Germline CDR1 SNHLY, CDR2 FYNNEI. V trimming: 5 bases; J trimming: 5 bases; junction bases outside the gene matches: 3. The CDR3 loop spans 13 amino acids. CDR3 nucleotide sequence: TGTGCCAGCAGTAGGGACAGTGACAATGAGCAGTTCTTC. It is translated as CASSRDSDNEQFF.

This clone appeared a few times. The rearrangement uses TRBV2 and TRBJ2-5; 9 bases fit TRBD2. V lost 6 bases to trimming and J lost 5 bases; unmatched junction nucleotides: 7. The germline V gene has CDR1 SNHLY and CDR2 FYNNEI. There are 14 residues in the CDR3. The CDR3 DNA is TGTGCCAGCAGCGGGACTAGCCGAAGTGAGACCCAGTACTTC. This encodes CASSGTSRSETQYF. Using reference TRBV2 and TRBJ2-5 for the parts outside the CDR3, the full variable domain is EPEVTQTPSHQVTQMGQEVILRCVPISNHLYFYWYRQILGQKVEFLVSFYNNEISEKSEIFDDQFSVERPDGSNFTLKIRSTKLEDSAMYFCASSGTSRSETQYFGPGTRLLVL.

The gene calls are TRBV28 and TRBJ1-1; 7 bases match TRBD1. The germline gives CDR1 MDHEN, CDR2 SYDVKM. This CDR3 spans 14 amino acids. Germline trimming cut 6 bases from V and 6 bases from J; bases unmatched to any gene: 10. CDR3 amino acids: CASSQGGGPAEAFF. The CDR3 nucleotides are TGTGCCAGCAGCCAGGGGGGCGGGCCGGCTGAAGCTTTCTTT. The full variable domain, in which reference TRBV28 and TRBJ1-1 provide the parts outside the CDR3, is DVKVTQSSRYLVKRTGEKVFLECVQDMDHENMFWYRQDPGLGLRLIYFSYDVKMKEKGDIPEGYSVSREKKERFSLILESASTNQTSMYLCASSQGGGPAEAFFGQGTRLTVV.

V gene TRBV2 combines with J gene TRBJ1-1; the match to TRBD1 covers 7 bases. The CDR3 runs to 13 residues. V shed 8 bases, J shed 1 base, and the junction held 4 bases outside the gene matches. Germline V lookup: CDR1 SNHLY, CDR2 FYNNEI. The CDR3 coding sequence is TGTGCCAGCCGAGGGACAGAGAACACTGAAGCTTTCTTT. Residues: CASRGTENTEAFF.

CDR3 protein: CASSPGRGQPQHF. In DNA form, the CDR3 reads TGTGCCAGTAGCCCCGGGAGGGGCCAGCCCCAGCATTTT. This rearrangement joins TRBV19 to TRBJ1-5; D is possibly TRBD1 (5 bases). Trimming left V 6 bases short and J 7 bases short, with 13 bases between. CDR3 length: 13 residues. CDR1 is LNHDA and CDR2 is SQIVND in the germline V gene (reference sequence).

The CDR3 bases are TGTGCCAGCAGACCCGCCGGGACTAGCGGGGGGAGCACAGATACGCAGTATTTT. It is translated as CASRPAGTSGGSTDTQYF. V and J are TRBV13 and TRBJ2-3; 15 bases agree with TRBD2. Trimming at V came to 6 bases and at J to 0 bases, leaving 7 bases not matched to a gene. The germline V gene has CDR1 PRHDT and CDR2 FYEKMQ (reference sequence). CDR3 size: 18 residues.